The rows below give T cell receptor beta chains drawn from one sample of a study of blood T cells in healthy people across ages. TCRdb analysed the 5' RACE reads with MiXCR anew, one entry per CDR3 protein. Among around 970,000 distinct CDR3 sequences listed, roughly 50% were seen once. The sample consisted of blood. The source is a woman between 55 and 75 years old in good health. Both conserved end residues are part of each CDR3. A D gene is named only where the DNA matches it firmly. Clone size is given for some rows only: seen once, a few or many times, or a class if the clone is expanded.

J gene: TRBJ2-5; D gene: -; V gene: TRBV4-1; clone size: -; CDR3 protein: CASSQVTQETQYF; CDR3 DNA: TGCGCCAGCAGCCAAGTTACCCAAGAGACCCAGTACTTC
J gene: TRBJ1-2; D gene: TRBD1; V gene: TRBV12-3/TRBV12-4; clone size: -; CDR3 protein: CASSPRLVGQGLDYTF; CDR3 DNA: TGTGCCAGCAGTCCCCGGCTCGTGGGACAGGGGTTGGACTACACCTTC
J gene: TRBJ2-3; D gene: TRBD1; V gene: TRBV5-1; clone size: -; CDR3 protein: CASSWGDRDRHTQYF; CDR3 DNA: TGCGCCAGCAGTTGGGGGGACAGGGATCGGCATACGCAGTATTTT
J gene: TRBJ2-7; D gene: TRBD2; V gene: TRBV7-2; clone size: -; CDR3 protein: CASSLATSGHYEQYF; CDR3 DNA: TGTGCCAGCAGCTTAGCCACTAGCGGCCACTACGAGCAGTACTTC
J gene: TRBJ1-5; D gene: -; V gene: TRBV20-1; clone size: -; CDR3 protein: CSARDLRYSNQPQHF; CDR3 DNA: TGCAGTGCTAGAGATCTGCGGTATAGCAATCAGCCCCAGCATTTT
J gene: TRBJ2-3; D gene: TRBD2; V gene: TRBV20-1; clone size: few; CDR3 protein: CSARVRAGTSGGKTDTQYF; CDR3 DNA: TGCAGTGCTAGAGTCCGCGCCGGGACTAGCGGGGGTAAAACAGATACGCAGTATTTT
J gene: TRBJ1-1; D gene: TRBD1; V gene: TRBV5-1; clone size: once; CDR3 protein: CASTTGVNTEAFF; CDR3 DNA: TGCGCCAGCACGACAGGGGTAAACACTGAAGCTTTCTTT
J gene: TRBJ2-5; D gene: -; V gene: TRBV30; clone size: -; CDR3 protein: CAWNRGTSETQYF; CDR3 DNA: TGTGCCTGGAACCGGGGTACATCAGAGACCCAGTACTTC
J gene: TRBJ2-5; D gene: -; V gene: TRBV28; clone size: -; CDR3 protein: CASSWRGGLQTQYF; CDR3 DNA: TGTGCCAGCAGTTGGCGCGGAGGATTACAGACCCAGTACTTC
J gene: TRBJ2-5; D gene: -; V gene: TRBV7-9; clone size: -; CDR3 protein: CASSSSTGYEETQYF; CDR3 DNA: TGTGCCAGCAGCTCAAGTACGGGGTACGAAGAGACCCAGTACTTC
J gene: TRBJ2-3; D gene: TRBD2; V gene: TRBV20-1; clone size: -; CDR3 protein: CSAIAWGLAVGDTQYF; CDR3 DNA: TGCAGTGCTATAGCGTGGGGACTAGCGGTGGGGGATACGCAGTATTTT
J gene: TRBJ2-5; D gene: -; V gene: TRBV29-1; clone size: few; CDR3 protein: CSVSTGMEETQYF; CDR3 DNA: TGCAGCGTTAGCACAGGGATGGAAGAGACCCAGTACTTC
J gene: TRBJ2-1; D gene: TRBD2; V gene: TRBV6-5; clone size: -; CDR3 protein: CASSNTGGGSYNEQFF; CDR3 DNA: TGTGCCAGCAGCAACACAGGCGGCGGGAGTTACAATGAGCAGTTCTTC
J gene: TRBJ2-1; D gene: -; V gene: TRBV20-1; clone size: -; CDR3 protein: CSASPLIASSSYNEQFF; CDR3 DNA: TGCAGTGCTAGCCCTCTTATAGCCTCTAGCTCCTACAATGAGCAGTTCTTC
J gene: TRBJ2-1; D gene: TRBD2; V gene: TRBV20-1; clone size: -; CDR3 protein: CSANYQAGGSYNEQFF; CDR3 DNA: TGCAGTGCCAATTACCAAGCGGGAGGCTCCTACAATGAGCAGTTCTTC
J gene: TRBJ1-6; D gene: TRBD1; V gene: TRBV6-1; clone size: -; CDR3 protein: CASSERGTAYSPLHF; CDR3 DNA: TGTGCCAGCAGTGAGAGAGGGACAGCATATTCACCCCTCCACTTT
J gene: TRBJ2-5; D gene: -; V gene: TRBV3-1; clone size: -; CDR3 protein: CASSQDLAGRTQYF; CDR3 DNA: TGTGCCAGCAGCCAAGACCTGGCCGGGAGGACCCAGTACTTC
J gene: TRBJ2-7; D gene: TRBD1; V gene: TRBV5-5; clone size: -; CDR3 protein: CASSPVGTGSSYEQYF; CDR3 DNA: TGTGCCAGCAGCCCTGTGGGGACAGGGTCATCCTACGAGCAGTACTTC
J gene: TRBJ2-1; D gene: TRBD2; V gene: TRBV28; clone size: -; CDR3 protein: CASTRAGGDEQFF; CDR3 DNA: TGTGCTAGCACCAGAGCGGGAGGGGATGAGCAGTTCTTC
J gene: TRBJ1-6; D gene: TRBD1; V gene: TRBV6-1; clone size: few; CDR3 protein: CASSAGTGVSPLHF; CDR3 DNA: TGTGCCAGCAGTGCCGGGACAGGGGTCTCACCCCTCCACTTT
J gene: TRBJ2-5; D gene: -; V gene: TRBV24-1; clone size: -; CDR3 protein: CATSVGVAEQETQYF; CDR3 DNA: TGTGCCACCAGTGTAGGAGTAGCGGAACAAGAGACCCAGTACTTC
J gene: TRBJ2-7; D gene: TRBD2; V gene: TRBV7-9; clone size: many; CDR3 protein: CASSLAGTSYEQYF; CDR3 DNA: TGTGCCAGCAGTTTAGCCGGGACTAGCTACGAGCAGTACTTC
J gene: TRBJ2-7; D gene: -; V gene: TRBV27; clone size: many; CDR3 protein: CASGYRVSGEQYF; CDR3 DNA: TGTGCCAGCGGATACAGGGTGTCGGGGGAGCAGTACTTC
J gene: TRBJ1-1; D gene: -; V gene: TRBV7-9; clone size: -; CDR3 protein: CASTRPGSNTEAFF; CDR3 DNA: TGTGCCAGCACCAGGCCCGGGTCTAACACTGAAGCTTTCTTT
J gene: TRBJ2-1; D gene: -; V gene: TRBV10-3; clone size: -; CDR3 protein: CAISGASVVYSEQFF; CDR3 DNA: TGTGCCATCAGCGGCGCTAGCGTTGTTTACAGTGAGCAGTTCTTC
J gene: TRBJ2-7; D gene: TRBD2; V gene: TRBV20-1; clone size: few; CDR3 protein: CSARNAGTRDYEQYF; CDR3 DNA: TGCAGTGCTAGAAACGCCGGGACTAGGGACTACGAGCAGTACTTC
J gene: TRBJ2-5; D gene: -; V gene: TRBV11-2; clone size: few; CDR3 protein: CASSIGFETQYF; CDR3 DNA: TGTGCCAGCAGCATTGGGTTCGAGACCCAGTACTTC
J gene: TRBJ1-5; D gene: -; V gene: TRBV28; clone size: -; CDR3 protein: CASSPYLSNQPQHF; CDR3 DNA: TGTGCCAGCAGTCCCTATCTGAGCAATCAGCCCCAGCATTTT
J gene: TRBJ2-7; D gene: -; V gene: TRBV5-5; clone size: few; CDR3 protein: CASSFGGLHYEQYF; CDR3 DNA: TGTGCCAGCAGCTTTGGGGGACTGCACTACGAGCAGTACTTC
J gene: TRBJ2-5; D gene: -; V gene: TRBV28; clone size: -; CDR3 protein: CASSPRVTGAQYF; CDR3 DNA: TGTGCCAGCTCCCCTAGGGTCACGGGGGCCCAGTACTTC
J gene: TRBJ2-7; D gene: -; V gene: TRBV18; clone size: -; CDR3 protein: CASSHLENYEQYF; CDR3 DNA: TGTGCCAGCTCCCACTTGGAGAACTACGAGCAGTACTTC
J gene: TRBJ2-5; D gene: TRBD1; V gene: TRBV20-1; clone size: once; CDR3 protein: CSANLGQGAGETQYF; CDR3 DNA: TGCAGTGCTAACCTCGGACAGGGGGCTGGAGAGACCCAGTACTTC
J gene: TRBJ2-1; D gene: -; V gene: TRBV20-1; clone size: -; CDR3 protein: CSASVFGGAYNEQFF; CDR3 DNA: TGCAGTGCTAGTGTCTTTGGCGGGGCCTACAATGAGCAGTTCTTC
J gene: TRBJ1-2; D gene: -; V gene: TRBV6-1; clone size: -; CDR3 protein: CALTRGAKPQIYGYTF; CDR3 DNA: TGTGCCCTCACAAGAGGGGCCAAGCCTCAGATCTATGGCTACACCTTC
J gene: TRBJ2-1; D gene: -; V gene: TRBV6-6; clone size: -; CDR3 protein: CASSFRGPEQFF; CDR3 DNA: TGTGCCAGCAGTTTCAGGGGTCCTGAGCAGTTCTTC
J gene: TRBJ2-1; D gene: -; V gene: TRBV6-2/TRBV6-3; clone size: -; CDR3 protein: CASGRTYNEQFF; CDR3 DNA: TGTGCCAGCGGGAGGACCTACAATGAGCAGTTCTTC
J gene: TRBJ2-5; D gene: -; V gene: TRBV24-1; clone size: -; CDR3 protein: CASSGGSETQYF; CDR3 DNA: TGTGCATCGTCGGGGGGCTCGGAGACCCAGTACTTC
J gene: TRBJ1-4; D gene: TRBD1; V gene: TRBV27; clone size: few; CDR3 protein: CASSSIAGQGGNEKLFF; CDR3 DNA: TGTGCCAGCAGTTCTATCGCCGGACAGGGCGGGAATGAAAAACTGTTTTTT
J gene: TRBJ2-5; D gene: TRBD2; V gene: TRBV25-1; clone size: -; CDR3 protein: CASSEGLVETQYF; CDR3 DNA: TGTGCCAGCAGTGAGGGACTAGTAGAGACCCAGTACTTC
J gene: TRBJ2-1; D gene: -; V gene: TRBV7-9; clone size: -; CDR3 protein: CASTSGTTVIYNEQFF; CDR3 DNA: TGTGCCAGCACCTCTGGGACAACAGTGATCTACAATGAGCAGTTCTTC
J gene: TRBJ2-7; D gene: -; V gene: TRBV7-9; clone size: few; CDR3 protein: CASSLPDKSYEQYF; CDR3 DNA: TGTGCCAGCAGCCTCCCGGACAAGTCCTACGAGCAGTACTTC
J gene: TRBJ2-1; D gene: TRBD2; V gene: TRBV4-3; clone size: few; CDR3 protein: CASSQDLGRADENEQFF; CDR3 DNA: TGCGCCAGCAGCCAAGATTTGGGGAGGGCCGATGAGAATGAGCAGTTCTTC
J gene: TRBJ2-3; D gene: -; V gene: TRBV27; clone size: few; CDR3 protein: CASSNREYSSTDTQYF; CDR3 DNA: TGTGCCAGCAGTAATCGGGAGTATTCTAGCACAGATACGCAGTATTTT
J gene: TRBJ2-5; D gene: -; V gene: TRBV28; clone size: -; CDR3 protein: CASKLGVQETQYF; CDR3 DNA: TGTGCCAGCAAACTTGGAGTCCAAGAGACCCAGTACTTC
J gene: TRBJ2-7; D gene: TRBD2; V gene: TRBV7-9; clone size: few; CDR3 protein: CASGLAGFYEQYF; CDR3 DNA: TGTGCCAGCGGCCTAGCGGGATTCTACGAGCAGTACTTC
J gene: TRBJ2-7; D gene: TRBD1; V gene: TRBV7-2; clone size: -; CDR3 protein: CASSSVLSDRGRREQYF; CDR3 DNA: TGTGCCAGCAGCTCTGTCCTCTCGGACAGGGGACGAAGGGAGCAGTACTTC
J gene: TRBJ2-7; D gene: TRBD2; V gene: TRBV4-1; clone size: few; CDR3 protein: CASSQDMGRLAGFSEQYF; CDR3 DNA: TGCGCCAGCAGCCAAGATATGGGGCGACTAGCGGGATTTTCCGAGCAGTACTTC
J gene: TRBJ2-7; D gene: -; V gene: TRBV2; clone size: -; CDR3 protein: CASSDLGLAFVYEQYF; CDR3 DNA: TGTGCCAGCAGTGATTTGGGGCTAGCGTTCGTGTACGAGCAGTACTTC
J gene: TRBJ2-1; D gene: -; V gene: TRBV5-1; clone size: once; CDR3 protein: CASSLGIRSDEQFF; CDR3 DNA: TGCGCCAGCAGCTTGGGAATAAGGAGCGATGAGCAGTTCTTC
J gene: TRBJ2-3; D gene: TRBD2; V gene: TRBV4-2; clone size: few; CDR3 protein: CASSRGLAGGDTQYF; CDR3 DNA: TGTGCCAGCAGCCGGGGACTAGCGGGAGGGGATACGCAGTATTTT
J gene: TRBJ2-5; D gene: -; V gene: TRBV4-1; clone size: -; CDR3 protein: CASSPTIAGETQYF; CDR3 DNA: TGCGCCAGCAGCCCCACAATTGCCGGCGAGACCCAGTACTTC
J gene: TRBJ2-7; D gene: TRBD2; V gene: TRBV5-1; clone size: -; CDR3 protein: CASSLWSGRASEQYF; CDR3 DNA: TGCGCCAGCAGCTTGTGGAGCGGGAGGGCAAGCGAGCAGTACTTC
J gene: TRBJ2-7; D gene: -; V gene: TRBV30; clone size: few; CDR3 protein: CAWSVQGITKQYF; CDR3 DNA: TGTGCCTGGAGTGTACAGGGCATTACGAAGCAGTACTTC
J gene: TRBJ2-7; D gene: -; V gene: TRBV2; clone size: -; CDR3 protein: CASSEQVRLEQYF; CDR3 DNA: TGTGCCAGCAGTGAACAGGTGCGCCTGGAGCAGTACTTC
J gene: TRBJ2-5; D gene: -; V gene: TRBV6-2/TRBV6-3; clone size: few; CDR3 protein: CASSYSRGQETQYF; CDR3 DNA: TGTGCCAGCAGTTACTCCCGGGGCCAAGAGACCCAGTACTTC
J gene: TRBJ2-5; D gene: TRBD2; V gene: TRBV6-1; clone size: -; CDR3 protein: CASSEPSGLQETQYF; CDR3 DNA: TGTGCCAGCAGTGAGCCCTCGGGACTACAAGAGACCCAGTACTTC
J gene: TRBJ2-5; D gene: -; V gene: TRBV25-1; clone size: -; CDR3 protein: CASSAAGVKTQYF; CDR3 DNA: TGTGCCAGCAGTGCTGCGGGTGTGAAGACCCAGTACTTC
J gene: TRBJ2-5; D gene: TRBD2; V gene: TRBV5-1; clone size: -; CDR3 protein: CASSPGLAGGREQYF; CDR3 DNA: TGCGCCAGCAGCCCGGGACTAGCGGGAGGGAGAGAGCAGTACTTC
J gene: TRBJ2-5; D gene: -; V gene: TRBV11-2; clone size: few; CDR3 protein: CASSYPFWIANGETQYF; CDR3 DNA: TGTGCCAGCAGCTACCCGTTTTGGATAGCGAACGGGGAGACCCAGTACTTC
J gene: TRBJ1-6; D gene: TRBD1; V gene: TRBV5-4; clone size: -; CDR3 protein: CASSLAIGQGFSPLHF; CDR3 DNA: TGTGCCAGCAGCTTGGCCATCGGACAGGGGTTCTCACCCCTCCACTTT